These 32 T cell receptor beta chains were sequenced from one sample in a study of blood T cell repertoires in COVID-19. Assay used: immunoSEQ multiplex PCR; TCRdb lists only in-frame clones, some missing. Among about 410,000 clones listed, 89% were seen once. Sequences were obtained from peripheral blood. The receptor source for this set is a woman between 40 and 50 years old with COVID-19, enrolled during active disease.

The chain is built from TRBV3-1 (or the pseudogene TRBV3-2) and TRBJ2-7; 7 bases map to TRBD2. Trimming took 1 base from V and 4 from J; bases not matched to a gene: 7. Germline V gene data show CDR1 as LGHDT and CDR2 as YNNKEL (reference sequence). This CDR3 region has 15 residues. In DNA, the CDR3 is TGTGCCAGCAGCCAAGTCGGGGGGATCGGGTACGAGCAGTACTTC. This translates into CASSQVGGIGYEQYF.

V is TRBV19 and J is TRBJ2-1; weak D call: TRBD2 (6 bases). There are 16 residues in the CDR3. V was shortened by 3 bases and J by 6 bases, with 18 bases between the two germline ends. Germline V CDR1 and CDR2: LNHDA, SQIVND (reference sequence). CDR3 sequence: CASSIPIGGGGNEQFF. For the CDR3, the DNA is TGTGCCAGTAGTATCCCAATCGGGGGTGGGGGCAATGAGCAGTTCTTC.

As to this clone: This specimen includes other DNA sequences encoding the same CDR3. This chain joins TRBV7-2 and TRBJ1-5; D is undetermined. CDR1 SGHTA and CDR2 FQGNSA come from the germline V gene. V was clipped by 4 bases and J by 2 bases, with 12 bases between them. This CDR3 is 15 amino acids long. For the CDR3, the DNA is TGTGCCAGCAGCTCGACGGGTAGTCGCAATCAGCCCCAGCATTTT. Protein: CASSSTGSRNQPQHF. Filled out from reference TRBV7-2 and TRBJ1-5, the complete variable domain reads GAGVSQSPSNKVTEKGKDVELRCDPISGHTALYWYRQSLGQGLEFLIYFQGNSAPDKSGLPSDRFSAERTGGSVSTLTIQRTQQEDSAVYLCASSSTGSRNQPQHFGDGTRLSIL.

The J gene is TRBJ1-1, the V gene TRBV19; possibly TRBD1 for D (6 bases). Trimming pared 4 bases from V and 1 base from J, leaving 10 bases between. Germline V gene lookup returns CDR1 LNHDA and CDR2 SQIVND (reference sequence). The length of the CDR3 is 14 residues. CDR3 sequence: CASSRTQGNTEAFF. The CDR3 nucleotides are TGTGCCAGTAGTAGGACACAGGGGAACACTGAAGCTTTCTTT.

The chain combines TRBV27 with TRBJ2-5, with 10 nucleotides matching TRBD2. Germline V gene data show CDR1 as MNHEY and CDR2 as SMNVEV (reference sequence). The junction had 5 bases not matched to a gene; V was cut back by 3 bases and J by 4 bases. This CDR3 spans 15 amino acids. The CDR3 nucleotides are TGTGCCAGCAGTTTCGAGCGGGGGGGCCGAGAGACCCAGTACTTC. This codes for CASSFERGGRETQYF.

The chain links TRBV19 to TRBJ1-3, with D unresolved. Trimming removed 1 base at V and 7 bases at J, with 11 bases between. The CDR3 has 14 residues. CDR1 is LNHDA, CDR2 SQIVND, per germline (reference sequence). The CDR3 spells CASSIVVGSNTIYF. DNA of the CDR3: TGTGCCAGTAGTATAGTGGTCGGGAGCAACACCATATATTTT. The full variable domain, its missing parts supplied by reference TRBV19 and TRBJ1-3, is DGGITQSPKYLFRKEGQNVTLSCEQNLNHDAMYWYRQDPGQGLRLIYYSQIVNDFQKGDIAEGYSVSREKKESFPLTVTSAQKNPTAFYLCASSIVVGSNTIYFGEGSWLTVV.

The chain employs TRBV29-1 and TRBJ2-1; a possible D gene is TRBD2 (5 bases). Per germline, CDR1 SQVTM and CDR2 ANQGSEA. Trimming took off 8 bases at V and 0 bases at J, with 11 bases between the two ends. The CDR3 covers 13 residues. The CDR3 is CSFRESSYNEQFF. For the CDR3, the DNA is TGCAGCTTTAGGGAGAGCTCCTACAATGAGCAGTTCTTC.

This clone was observed at least ten times. V and J are TRBV5-8 and TRBJ1-5; D is uncertain. The CDR3 length is 15 residues. The germline CDR1 and CDR2 sequences are SGHTS and YDEGEE. V lost 0 bases and J 0 bases, leaving 7 bases between the germline ends. The CDR3 spells CASSLGPYSNQPQHF. The CDR3 DNA is TGTGCCAGCAGCTTGGGGCCATATAGCAATCAGCCCCAGCATTTT.

This sequence joins TRBV28 and TRBJ1-1; 9 bases line up with TRBD1. Germline assignment: CDR1 MDHEN and CDR2 SYDVKM. V was pared by 7 bases and J by 6 bases, with 12 bases of the junction left unmatched. The CDR3 has 15 amino acids. CDR3 in amino acids: CASTYNRGRNSEAFF. In nucleotides, the CDR3 is TGTGCCAGCACCTATAACAGGGGGCGCAACTCTGAAGCTTTCTTT.

The chain couples TRBV28 to TRBJ1-4; weak D call: TRBD1 (6 bases). The length of the CDR3 is 15 residues. V dropped 6 bases and J dropped 4 bases, with 15 bases sitting between them. From germline, CDR1 is MDHEN and CDR2 SYDVKM. CDR3 region: CASSPSDRSNEKLFF. The CDR3 bases are TGTGCCAGCAGCCCCTCCGACAGGAGTAATGAAAAACTGTTTTTT. Supplemented by reference TRBV28 and TRBJ1-4, the full variable domain reads DVKVTQSSRYLVKRTGEKVFLECVQDMDHENMFWYRQDPGLGLRLIYFSYDVKMKEKGDIPEGYSVSREKKERFSLILESASTNQTSMYLCASSPSDRSNEKLFFGSGTQLSVL.

The CDR3 region is CASSYRGIYGYTF. The CDR3 DNA reads as TGTGCCAGCAGTTACAGAGGAATCTATGGCTACACCTTC. J is TRBJ1-2 and V is TRBV6-2 or TRBV6-3; D gene ambiguous. CDR3 length equals 13 residues. Trimming left V 2 bases short and J 4 bases short, with 8 bases between. Germline assignment: CDR1 MNHEY and CDR2 SVGEGT.

The J gene is TRBJ2-1, the V gene TRBV6-2 or TRBV6-3, with 16 bases aligning to TRBD2. This CDR3 comprises 18 residues. Germline values: CDR1 MNHEY, CDR2 SVGEGT. V dropped 0 bases and J dropped 6; count of bases not matched to a gene: 5. In DNA form, the CDR3 reads TGTGCCAGCAGTTACTCGTTCGGGACTAGCGGGAGGGCCAATGAGCAGTTCTTC. It specifies CASSYSFGTSGRANEQFF.

This chain joins TRBV28 and TRBJ1-1, with 9 bases that match TRBD1. From germline, CDR1 is MDHEN and CDR2 SYDVKM. V lost 4 bases to trimming and J lost 1 base; unmatched junction nucleotides: 7. The CDR3 contains 16 residues. CDR3: CASSSGTGYWNTEAFF. In nucleotides, the CDR3 is TGTGCCAGCAGTTCCGGGACAGGGTATTGGAACACTGAAGCTTTCTTT.

V is TRBV7-9 and J is TRBJ1-2; 8 nucleotides agree with TRBD1. The CDR3 is 16 residues long. V trimming: 0 bases; J trimming: 4 bases; junction bases outside the gene matches: 7. Germline V CDR1 and CDR2: SEHNR, FQNEAQ (reference sequence). The CDR3 bases are TGTGCCAGCAGCTTAGCTTCCGGGACAGGCGTCTATGGCTACACCTTC. Protein product: CASSLASGTGVYGYTF.

The chain joins TRBV7-3 to TRBJ1-1, with no clear D. The CDR3 covers 19 residues. Trimming removed 1 base from V and 1 base from J, with 22 bases in between. CDR1 SGHTA and CDR2 FQGTGA come from the germline V gene. The CDR3: CASSLIWVRDREGNTEAFF. The CDR3 nucleotides are TGTGCCAGCAGCTTAATTTGGGTACGTGATCGGGAAGGGAACACTGAAGCTTTCTTT.

This clone is a singleton in its sample. The chain uses TRBV6-1 and TRBJ1-5, with 8 bases aligning to TRBD1. CDR1 and CDR2 (germline): MNHNS, SASEGT. The CDR3 has 15 residues. Germline trimming cut 3 bases from V and 6 bases from J; bases unmatched to any gene: 7. The CDR3 nucleotides read TGTGCCAGCAGTGACCAGGACAGGGTGGGTCAGCCCCAGCATTTT. Translating gives CASSDQDRVGQPQHF.

CDR3 sequence: CASSLLPGGNEKLFF. CDR3 nucleotide sequence: TGTGCCAGCTCACTTTTGCCAGGGGGTAATGAAAAACTGTTTTTT. This chain connects TRBV18 to TRBJ1-4, with 7 bases identical to TRBD1. V lost 4 bases, J lost 4 bases, and 6 bases stayed unmatched. Germline V gene lookup returns CDR1 KGHSH and CDR2 LQKENI. The CDR3 spans 15 residues.

This chain links TRBV3-1 (or the pseudogene TRBV3-2) with TRBJ1-2, with D tentatively TRBD1 (6 bases). The CDR3 spans 14 residues. V lost 0 bases and J lost 5, with 10 bases in between. Germline assignment: CDR1 LGHDT and CDR2 YNNKEL (reference sequence). The CDR3 bases are TGTGCCAGCAGCCAAGACGGACAGCTGTATGGCTACACCTTC. Residues: CASSQDGQLYGYTF.

This clone was counted a single time. V gene TRBV27 combines with J gene TRBJ1-2, with TRBD1 as a possible D gene (5 bases). CDR1 and CDR2 (germline): MNHEY, SMNVEV (reference sequence). The CDR3 extends over 15 amino acids. Trimming took 3 bases from V and 10 from J, leaving 21 bases between them. The CDR3 DNA follows: TGTGCCAGCAGTTTTGGGGACTCATACACCCACGACTACACCTTC. Its protein is CASSFGDSYTHDYTF.

The chain uses TRBV18 and TRBJ1-2; weak D call: TRBD1 (5 bases). This CDR3 spans 13 amino acids. Looked up from germline, CDR1 is KGHSH and CDR2 is LQKENI. The V end was cut by 0 bases, the J end by 5 bases, with 7 bases between. The CDR3 here is CASSPPEGYGYTF. The CDR3 DNA reads TGTGCCAGCTCACCACCGGAGGGGTATGGCTACACCTTC.

The rearrangement joins TRBV6-4 to TRBJ1-4; TRBD1 might be the D (5 bases). The length of the CDR3 is 17 residues. Trimming stripped 0 bases from V and 6 bases from J, with 17 bases between. The germline V gene encodes CDR1 MRHNA and CDR2 SNTAGT. The CDR3 DNA reads TGTGCCAGCAGTGACTCGGGGGGGAGAGTCGGCGATGAAAAACTGTTTTTT. Amino acids: CASSDSGGRVGDEKLFF.

This rearrangement joins TRBV15 to TRBJ2-5; the D is unclear. This CDR3 comprises 14 residues. The V gene lost 1 base and the J gene lost 1 base, with 7 bases spanning the gap. CDR1 and CDR2 (germline): LNHNV, YYDKDF (reference sequence). For the CDR3, the DNA is TGTGCCACCAGCAGAGGCCAGGCCCAAGAGACCCAGTACTTC. It encodes CATSRGQAQETQYF.

This clone was counted only a few times. CDR3 DNA sequence: TGTGCCAGCAGCTACTCCCCGGGACTTGGCGAGCAGTACTTC. It codes for CASSYSPGLGEQYF. The chain carries TRBV2 and TRBJ2-7, with D perhaps matching TRBD2 (6 bases). Trimming removed 6 bases from V and 6 bases from J, with 18 bases in between. This CDR3 has 14 residues. CDR1 is SNHLY, CDR2 FYNNEI, per germline.

This chain connects TRBV19 to TRBJ2-7; TRBD2 is a possible D gene (6 bases). Germline V gene data show CDR1 as LNHDA and CDR2 as SQIVND (reference sequence). V was shortened by 6 bases and J by 4 bases, with 16 bases between the two germline ends. The CDR3 totals 14 residues. The CDR3 spells CASRNRGSRYEQYF. In nucleotides, the CDR3 is TGTGCCAGTAGAAATCGGGGGTCCCGTTACGAGCAGTACTTC.

V usage is TRBV19 and J usage is TRBJ2-1, with D unclear. This CDR3 contains 14 residues. The V end lost 6 bases, the J end lost 6 bases, and 15 bases lay between the germline ends. In germline, CDR1 is LNHDA, CDR2 SQIVND (reference sequence). The CDR3 sequence: CASRSRVLVNEQFF. The CDR3 coding sequence is TGTGCCAGTAGGTCTCGAGTCCTCGTCAATGAGCAGTTCTTC. The complete variable domain, with remaining parts taken from reference TRBV19 and TRBJ2-1, reads DGGITQSPKYLFRKEGQNVTLSCEQNLNHDAMYWYRQDPGQGLRLIYYSQIVNDFQKGDIAEGYSVSREKKESFPLTVTSAQKNPTAFYLCASRSRVLVNEQFFGPGTRLTVL.

The chain couples TRBV5-4 to TRBJ1-6, with TRBD1 matching over 10 bases. Germline CDR1 SGHNT, CDR2 YYREEE (reference sequence). Trimming took 0 bases from V and 6 from J; bases not matched to a gene: 12. The CDR3 consists of 19 residues. The CDR3 loop is CASSLGPPDRGRSNSPLHF. For the CDR3, the DNA is TGTGCCAGCAGCTTGGGGCCCCCCGACAGGGGGCGGTCTAATTCACCCCTCCACTTT.

This clone was detected only once. The chain has TRBV28 and TRBJ2-3, with 10 bases matching TRBD2. V trimming: 4 bases; J trimming: 3 bases; junction bases outside the gene matches: 4. Germline V CDR1 and CDR2: MDHEN, SYDVKM. The CDR3 is 15 residues long. The CDR3 DNA sequence: TGTGCCAGCAGTTCTAGCGGGAGTATAACAGATACGCAGTATTTT. It translates to CASSSSGSITDTQYF.

In this sample, this clone turned up once. The V and J genes are TRBV11-2 and TRBJ1-1; 10 nucleotides agree with TRBD1. Germline lookup yields CDR1 SGHAT and CDR2 FQNNGV. The CDR3 extends over 15 amino acids. With 5 bases clipped from V and 7 bases from J, the junction kept 10 bases outside the gene matches. This CDR3 is CASSVTSGTGVEAFF. The CDR3 region has the DNA TGTGCCAGCAGCGTAACTTCCGGGACAGGGGTTGAAGCTTTCTTT. Full variable domain (rest looked up from reference TRBV11-2 and TRBJ1-1): EAGVAQSPRYKIIEKRQSVAFWCNPISGHATLYWYQQILGQGPKLLIQFQNNGVVDDSQLPKDRFSAERLKGVDSTLKIQPAKLEDSAVYLCASSVTSGTGVEAFFGQGTRLTVV.

The chain links TRBV14 to TRBJ2-7; 7 positions agree with TRBD2. The CDR3 contains 13 residues. The V and J ends lost 3 bases and 2 bases, in that order; junction bases with no gene match: 1. Per germline, CDR1 SGHDN and CDR2 FVKESK. The CDR3 loop reads CASSHAGAYEQYF. The CDR3 region has the DNA TGTGCCAGCAGCCATGCGGGAGCCTACGAGCAGTACTTC.

CDR3 bases: TGTGCCAGCAGTTCAGGGTTGAACACCGGGGAGCTGTTTTTT. It encodes CASSSGLNTGELFF. V and J are TRBV3-1 (or the pseudogene TRBV3-2) and TRBJ2-2; a possible D gene is TRBD1 (5 bases). Germline-derived CDR1 and CDR2 are LGHDT and YNNKEL (reference sequence). The CDR3 runs to 14 residues. The V and J ends lost 6 bases and 1 base respectively, with 9 bases between them.

The genes are TRBV18 and TRBJ1-2; 7 bases align to TRBD1. The CDR3 is 13 residues long. With V trimmed by 4 bases and J by 8 bases, 7 bases remained unmatched. Germline CDR1 KGHSH, CDR2 LQKENI. The CDR3 DNA reads TGTGCCAGCTCACAACGACAGGGCGAGGGCTACACCTTC. As protein: CASSQRQGEGYTF.

This chain's CDR3 is CASSSWTGGLNTEAFF. The CDR3 DNA sequence: TGTGCCAGCAGCTCCTGGACAGGGGGCTTGAACACTGAAGCTTTCTTT. The V gene is TRBV9, the J gene TRBJ1-1; TRBD1 matches 11 bases. J lost 0 bases, V lost 4 bases, and 5 bases had no gene match. CDR3 length: 16 amino acids. CDR1 is SGDLS and CDR2 is YYNGEE in the germline V gene. Looking up the rest from reference TRBV9 and TRBJ1-1 gives the full variable domain: DSGVTQTPKHLITATGQRVTLRCSPRSGDLSVYWYQQSLDQGLQFLIQYYNGEERAKGNILERFSAQQFPDLHSELNLSSLELGDSALYFCASSSWTGGLNTEAFFGQGTRLTVV.